The 4 T cell receptor beta chains presented below share a single source sample, sequenced in a study of T-cell memory formation after mild COVID-19. Each CDR3 protein is one row after TCRdb ran MiXCR on the 5' RACE reads. The sample has 120,000 or so distinct CDR3 sequences; approximately 15% are singletons. Sequencing was done on a sample of PBMCs or a T cell subset sorted from them (not recorded which). The receptors were sampled from a man between 18 and 29 years old who had mild COVID-19 (a few samples of this study predate the infection). Cell type and time point are not known.

This clonotype was seen a few times. The chain has TRBV11-2 and TRBJ2-5; either TRBD1 or TRBD2 may supply D (7 bases each). The V end lost 5 bases, the J end lost 4 bases, and 23 bases lay between the germline ends. CDR1 is SGHAT, CDR2 FQNNGV, per germline. The CDR3 is 17 amino acids. The CDR3 loop is CASSPKREGASRETQYF. The CDR3 nucleotides read TGTGCCAGCAGCCCCAAGAGGGAGGGGGCGAGTCGAGAGACCCAGTACTTC. The full variable domain, in which reference TRBV11-2 and TRBJ2-5 provide the parts outside the CDR3, is EAGVAQSPRYKIIEKRQSVAFWCNPISGHATLYWYQQILGQGPKLLIQFQNNGVVDDSQLPKDRFSAERLKGVDSTLKIQPAKLEDSAVYLCASSPKREGASRETQYFGPGTRLLVL.

This clonotype was seen a handful of times. The chain employs TRBV5-1 and TRBJ2-7; tentatively, D is TRBD1 (6 bases). Trimming left V 0 bases short and J 4 bases short, with 11 bases between. Germline CDR1 is SGHRS and CDR2 is YFSETQ. The CDR3 spans 14 residues. The CDR3 region has the DNA TGCGCCAGCAGCTTGGGGACAGCCAATTACGAGCAGTACGTC. This gives the protein CASSLGTANYEQYV.

The chain joins TRBV6-5 to TRBJ2-5; weak D call: TRBD1 (5 bases). Germline V gene data show CDR1 as MNHEY and CDR2 as SVGAGI. The CDR3 sequence is 14 residues long. Between the trimmed V and J ends, which lost 5 bases and 2 bases, there was a span of 12 bases. The CDR3 is CASSRRQSQETQYF. The CDR3 DNA sequence: TGTGCCAGCAGTAGAAGACAGAGTCAAGAGACCCAGTACTTC.

The chain couples TRBV7-9 to TRBJ2-6; 10 bases map to TRBD1. The germline V gene encodes CDR1 SEHNR and CDR2 FQNEAQ (reference sequence). V trimming: 5 bases; J trimming: 1 base; junction bases outside the gene matches: 20. The CDR3 is 22 residues long. The CDR3 nucleotides read TGTGCCAGCAGCCGGGGGGACCGGGACAGGGGTCTGCATTTGTCTGGGGCCAACGTCCTGACTTTC. Protein: CASSRGDRDRGLHLSGANVLTF.